The 28 T cell receptor beta chains in this list originate from one sample, sequenced in a study of T cells in localized non-small cell lung cancer. Measured with immunoSEQ multiplex PCR; TCRdb has only the in-frame clones, and not every one. The sample yields some 20,000 clones, 87% seen once. The sample in question was PBMCs, obtained before any cancer treatment. The receptors come from a man aged 40-75 years with stage II squamous cell lung carcinoma.

This chain joins TRBV28 and TRBJ1-5; tentative D call: TRBD1 (5 bases). Germline lookup yields CDR1 MDHEN and CDR2 SYDVKM. The ends were cut back, 6 bases at V and 6 bases at J, with 18 bases in the middle. This CDR3 region has 15 residues. The CDR3 reads CASRNSGGDGQPQHF. CDR3 coding DNA: TGTGCCAGCAGAAATTCTGGGGGGGATGGTCAGCCCCAGCATTTT.

The V and J genes are TRBV7-6 and TRBJ1-1; possible D gene TRBD1, 6 bases. CDR3 size: 15 residues. The germline V and J ends were trimmed by 5 bases and 4 bases, with 17 bases remaining between them. Germline lookup yields CDR1 SGHVS and CDR2 FNYEAQ. CDR3 sequence: CASSPRGGAPTEAFF. As DNA, the CDR3 is TGTGCCAGCAGCCCCAGGGGAGGGGCGCCCACTGAAGCTTTCTTT.

This rearrangement joins TRBV5-6 to TRBJ1-1; D gene uncertain. This CDR3 comprises 16 residues. Germline V CDR1 and CDR2: SGHDT, YYEEEE. With 2 bases removed from V and 10 bases from J, the gap between germline ends came to 24 bases. The chain's CDR3 is CASSFHPVGPTGGAFF. The DNA for the CDR3 is TGTGCCAGCAGCTTCCACCCGGTTGGACCTACGGGCGGAGCTTTCTTT.

This clone showed up just once. The chain employs TRBV5-1 and TRBJ2-7; tentatively, D is TRBD1 (6 bases). The CDR3 runs to 13 residues. CDR1 is SGHRS, CDR2 YFSETQ, per germline. V was pared by 3 bases and J by 3 bases, with 10 bases between. Written as DNA, the CDR3 is TGCGCCAGCAGCTCCGGGACAAACTACGAGCAGTACTTC. It yields the protein CASSSGTNYEQYF.

The V gene is TRBV16, the J gene TRBJ1-5, with 7 bases fitting TRBD1. Germline assignment: CDR1 KGHSY and CDR2 FQNENV. V lost 3 bases and J lost 7; bases outside the gene matches: 6. The CDR3 sequence is 14 residues long. CDR3 residues: CASSHDRVRQPQHF. The DNA of the CDR3 is TGTGCCAGCAGCCACGACAGGGTACGGCAGCCCCAGCATTTT.

In its sample, this clone was seen once. The chain employs TRBV30 and TRBJ1-2; TRBD1 might be the D (6 bases). The CDR3 has 15 residues. Trimming took off 0 bases at V and 2 bases at J, with 13 bases between the two ends. Germline V gives CDR1 GTSNPN, CDR2 SVGIG (reference sequence). The DNA for the CDR3 is TGTGCCTGGAGTGTACGCAGGGGAGCAAACTATGGCTACACCTTC. Translated, it gives CAWSVRRGANYGYTF.

This sequence joins TRBV6-6 and TRBJ1-1; maybe TRBD1 (5 bases). CDR1 and CDR2 (germline): MNHNY, SVGAGI (reference sequence). The CDR3 is 12 amino acids. Between the trimmed V and J ends, which lost 4 bases and 10 bases, there was a span of 13 bases. CDR3 DNA: TGTGCCAGCAGTTCGGGGCCGTTGGGAGCTTTCTTT. Translating it yields CASSSGPLGAFF.

The gene calls are TRBV28 and TRBJ2-7; maybe TRBD2 (5 bases). TRBJ2-1 explains the end of the DNA better; the J call may be wrong. The CDR3 runs 14 residues. The V gene's germline CDR1 is MDHEN and CDR2 SYDVKM. For the CDR3, the DNA is TGTGCCAGCAGTACTGAGCGGATCCGTTTGGAGCAGTTCTTC. Protein: CASSTERIRLEQFF.

The V gene is TRBV27, the J gene TRBJ1-2; 10 bases fit TRBD1. Per the germline V gene, CDR1 is MNHEY and CDR2 is SMNVEV (reference sequence). V lost 2 bases, J lost 3 bases, and 15 bases stayed unmatched. The CDR3 length is 19 residues. CDR3 loop: CASSLGRALTGGADYGYTF. The CDR3 nucleotides are TGTGCCAGCAGTTTAGGTCGGGCCCTGACAGGGGGCGCGGACTATGGCTACACCTTC.

This clone showed up just once. V and J are TRBV7-9 and TRBJ2-7; no reliable D call. This CDR3 is 13 amino acids long. V lost 2 bases, J lost 9 bases, and 14 bases lay in between. Germline V gene sequence: CDR1 SEHNR, CDR2 FQNEAQ (reference sequence). CDR3 residues: CASSLSPRIVQYF. The CDR3 DNA follows: TGTGCCAGCAGCTTATCCCCTAGGATTGTGCAGTACTTC.

The table lists this clone with a count of one. J is TRBJ1-3 and V is TRBV27; weak D call: TRBD1 (6 bases). Germline V gene data show CDR1 as MNHEY and CDR2 as SMNVEV (reference sequence). This CDR3 comprises 14 residues. The ends were cut back, 6 bases at V and 4 bases at J, with 13 bases in the middle. The CDR3 nucleotides read TGTGCCAGCAGGCCCAGGGGAGCCGGAAACACCATATATTTT. This sequence encodes CASRPRGAGNTIYF.

J is TRBJ1-1 and V is TRBV21-1. TRBV21-1 is a listed pseudogene. The CDR3 has 14 residues. As DNA, the CDR3 is TGTGCCAGCAGCCGCCCCCAGAGGGGCACTGAAGCTTTCTTT. It translates to CASSRPQRGTEAFF.

The chain couples TRBV5-4 to TRBJ2-1, with TRBD2 as a possible D gene (5 bases). The CDR3 is 15 residues long. V lost 0 bases to trimming and J lost 5 bases, with 12 bases between them. The germline V gene has CDR1 SGHNT and CDR2 YYREEE (reference sequence). This CDR3 is CASSLVGGAHNEQFF. In DNA, the CDR3 is TGTGCCAGCAGCTTGGTAGGAGGAGCCCACAATGAGCAGTTCTTC. Based on the CDR3 plus reference TRBV5-4 and TRBJ2-1, the full variable domain is ETGVTQSPTHLIKTRGQQVTLRCSSQSGHNTVSWYQQALGQGPQFIFQYYREEENGRGNFPPRFSGLQFPNYSSELNVNALELDDSALYLCASSLVGGAHNEQFFGPGTRLTVL.

This chain connects TRBV5-8 to TRBJ2-5; 9 nucleotides line up with TRBD2. Germline values: CDR1 SGHTS, CDR2 YDEGEE. Unmatched junction bases numbered 11, after V lost 4 bases and J lost 4 bases. The CDR3 contains 16 residues. The CDR3 DNA sequence: TGTGCCAGCAGCAGACCGGGACTAGCTTCGGCAGAGACCCAGTACTTC. This encodes CASSRPGLASAETQYF.

The rearrangement joins TRBV30 to TRBJ1-1; D unclear. Per the germline V gene, CDR1 is GTSNPN and CDR2 is SVGIG (reference sequence). The CDR3 is 13 amino acids. Trimming removed 3 bases at V and 0 bases at J, with 8 bases between. CDR3 sequence reads: CAWRRLLNTEAFF. CDR3 coding DNA: TGTGCCTGGAGGAGGCTATTGAACACTGAAGCTTTCTTT.

The chain is built from TRBV6-5 and TRBJ1-5; the D is unclear. The CDR3 length is 14 residues. Trimming left V 2 bases short and J 3 bases short, with 8 bases between. Germline V CDR1 and CDR2: MNHEY, SVGAGI. The CDR3 region has the DNA TGTGCCAGCAGTTACAGAGGGTACAATCAGCCCCAGCATTTT. Its translation: CASSYRGYNQPQHF.

The chain combines TRBV30 with TRBJ1-2, with D possibly matching TRBD1 (5 bases). CDR3 length: 16 residues. Germline V lookup: CDR1 GTSNPN, CDR2 SVGIG (reference sequence). V lost 0 bases, J lost 7 bases, and 21 bases lay in between. Here the CDR3 DNA reads TGTGCCTGGAGTGTTTGGGACGCCTTGAGGGAGGGTGGCTACACCTTC. This gives the protein CAWSVWDALREGGYTF.

Worth noting for this clone: Germline and junction disagree at one end, which may indicate a read error. This chain links TRBV6-1 with TRBJ2-1; 7 nucleotides line up with TRBD1. The germline CDR1 and CDR2 sequences are MNHNS and SASEGT. This CDR3 is 10 amino acids long. The CDR3 coding sequence is TGTGCCAGCAGGGAGACAGGGATGGTCTTC. It translates to CASRETGMVF.

This chain uses TRBV7-9 with TRBJ2-7; 7 nucleotides align to TRBD1. The V segment lost 1 base and the J segment 3 bases; nucleotides outside the gene matches: 6. Germline V gene lookup returns CDR1 SEHNR and CDR2 FQNEAQ (reference sequence). CDR3 size: 15 residues. The chain's CDR3 is CASSLDRGRHYEQYF. CDR3 nucleotide sequence: TGTGCCAGCAGCTTAGACAGGGGCCGACACTACGAGCAGTACTTC.

The chain combines TRBV7-8 with TRBJ1-1; D is possibly TRBD1 (5 bases). There are 14 residues in the CDR3. Germline-derived CDR1 and CDR2 are SGHVS and FQNEAQ. Trimming stripped 1 base from V and 0 bases from J, with 6 bases between. The CDR3, as DNA: TGTGCCAGCAGCTTAGTGGGGCTGAACACTGAAGCTTTCTTT. This codes for CASSLVGLNTEAFF.

This clone was detected a few times. This chain links TRBV7-9 with TRBJ1-1; D is possibly TRBD1 (5 bases). The V end was cut by 4 bases, the J end by 10 bases, with 13 bases between. Germline assignment: CDR1 SEHNR and CDR2 FQNEAQ (reference sequence). The CDR3 consists of 12 residues. The CDR3 sequence is CASSWSRGAAFF. As DNA, the CDR3 is TGTGCCAGCAGCTGGTCTCGGGGCGCAGCTTTCTTT. Combining the CDR3 with reference TRBV7-9 and TRBJ1-1 gives the whole variable domain DTGVSQNPRHKITKRGQNVTFRCDPISEHNRLYWYRQTLGQGPEFLTYFQNEAQLEKSRLLSDRFSAERPKGSFSTLEIQRTEQGDSAMYLCASSWSRGAAFFGQGTRLTVV.

The J gene is TRBJ2-3, the V gene TRBV10-3, with D maybe TRBD1 (5 bases). The V end lost 6 bases, the J end lost 2 bases, and 6 bases lay between the germline ends. The germline V gene has CDR1 ENHRY and CDR2 SYGVKD. CDR3 length: 12 amino acids. The CDR3: CAIRDNTDTQYF. The CDR3 DNA reads TGTGCCATCAGGGACAACACAGATACGCAGTATTTT.

The V and J genes are TRBV5-6 and TRBJ2-4; D not certain. V dropped 4 bases and J dropped 4 bases, with 6 bases sitting between them. From germline, CDR1 is SGHDT and CDR2 YYEEEE. The CDR3 runs 12 residues. This CDR3 reads CASSILKNIQYF. CDR3 nucleotide sequence: TGTGCCAGCAGCATATTAAAAAACATTCAGTACTTC.

V and J are TRBV5-5 and TRBJ1-2, with D possibly TRBD1 on 6 matching bases. Looked up from germline, CDR1 is SGHKS and CDR2 is YYEKEE (reference sequence). Trimming pared 3 bases from V and 6 bases from J, leaving 12 bases between. The CDR3 is made up of 13 amino acids. Written as DNA, the CDR3 is TGTGCCAGCAGCTGGGGGGACAAGGATGGCTACACCTTC. This codes for CASSWGDKDGYTF.

The chain recombines TRBV19 with TRBJ1-1; unclear D gene. The germline V and J ends were trimmed by 5 bases and 11 bases, with 12 bases remaining between them. The CDR3 length is 11 residues. Germline V gene sequence: CDR1 LNHDA, CDR2 SQIVND (reference sequence). CDR3 sequence reads: CASSRSGEAFF. The DNA for the CDR3 is TGTGCCAGTAGTCGTTCCGGGGAGGCTTTCTTT. Supplemented by reference TRBV19 and TRBJ1-1, the full variable domain reads DGGITQSPKYLFRKEGQNVTLSCEQNLNHDAMYWYRQDPGQGLRLIYYSQIVNDFQKGDIAEGYSVSREKKESFPLTVTSAQKNPTAFYLCASSRSGEAFFGQGTRLTVV.

The genes are TRBV10-3 and TRBJ2-3, with D possibly TRBD1 on 5 matching bases. Trimming removed 0 bases at V and 2 bases at J, with 9 bases between. Per germline, CDR1 ENHRY and CDR2 SYGVKD. The CDR3 loop spans 15 amino acids. The CDR3 loop is CAISESARDTDTQYF. The CDR3 region has the DNA TGTGCCATCAGTGAGTCCGCCAGGGACACAGATACGCAGTATTTT.

This clone was detected only once. This chain links TRBV5-4 with TRBJ1-5; D uncertain. The CDR3 is 13 residues long. CDR1 SGHNT and CDR2 YYREEE come from the germline V gene (reference sequence). The germline V and J ends were trimmed by 0 bases and 7 bases, with 8 bases remaining between them. The CDR3 sequence: CASSLGGEQPQHF. CDR3 DNA: TGTGCCAGCAGCTTGGGGGGAGAGCAGCCCCAGCATTTT.

This clone came up once. The V call is TRBV5-6, the J call TRBJ2-7; TRBD1 agrees at 9 bases. Looked up from germline, CDR1 is SGHDT and CDR2 is YYEEEE. The CDR3 covers 15 residues. J was trimmed by 3 bases and V by 4 bases; bases with no gene match: 8. The CDR3 here is CASSIDGQGFYEQYF. In nucleotides, the CDR3 is TGTGCCAGCAGCATCGACGGACAGGGGTTCTACGAGCAGTACTTC.